The source of this T cell receptor beta chain is a study of beta chain features in type 1 diabetes. Study details: The study examined about 110,000,000 sorted cells across all samples. Findings of the study overall: VDJ junctions in type 1 diabetes patients carried more deletions and fewer insertions.

Sequenced material consisted of expressed TCRB transcripts (all of the isolated RNA was reverse transcribed). This table comes from immunoSEQ multiplex PCR, and its TCRdb copy is limited to in-frame clones, with some not included. In the table there are more than 150,000 clones, approximately 13% of which are singletons. With regard to this clone: Antigen: not known.

The V end lost 4 bases, the J end lost 8 bases, and 8 bases lay between the germline ends. Per the germline V gene, CDR1 is MNHEY and CDR2 is SMNVEV (reference sequence). The CDR3 sequence is 11 residues long. Averaging approximately 0.11 L, one heparinised blood draw was given by each donor. The clonotype originates from a woman under 30 in good health. Sequencing input: central memory CD4+ T cells from blood. The chain combines TRBV27 with TRBJ1-2; no clear D. The DNA for the CDR3 is TGTGCCAGCAGTTCGGGGATAGGCTACACCTTC. Encoded protein: CASSSGIGYTF.